One and the same sample provided the 11 T cell receptor beta chains below, sequenced in a study of CD8 T cells in Susac syndrome. Reverse transcription of about 0.5 to 1 ug RNA used random hexamers. TCRdb reprocessed the immunoSEQ multiplex PCR reads with MiXCR, giving one entry per CDR3 protein. Seen here are approximately 190,000 distinct CDR3 sequences, approximately 96% observed once, and the top ten hold 0.075% to 0.1%. The sequencing input was CD4+ T cells from PBMCs. The source of these receptors is a human donor with Susac syndrome.

The chain carries TRBV24-1 and TRBJ2-3, with D unclear. Germline V gene data show CDR1 as KGHDR and CDR2 as SFDVKD. There are 13 residues in the CDR3. V dropped 4 bases and J dropped 2 bases, with 6 bases sitting between them. The CDR3 here is CATSDPVTDTQYF. The CDR3 bases are TGTGCCACCAGTGACCCCGTCACAGATACGCAGTATTTT.

J is TRBJ1-1 and V is TRBV30; D is undetermined. Looked up from germline, CDR1 is GTSNPN and CDR2 is SVGIG (reference sequence). The CDR3 has 11 amino acids. V shed 0 bases and J shed 6 bases, with 5 bases lying between them. The CDR3 loop is CAWSVRPEAFF. CDR3 in DNA: TGTGCCTGGAGTGTACGCCCTGAAGCTTTCTTT.

V and J are TRBV2 and TRBJ2-3; no clear D. The germline CDR1 and CDR2 sequences are SNHLY and FYNNEI. V lost 4 bases and J lost 2, with 10 bases in between. The CDR3 has 14 amino acids. In DNA, the CDR3 is TGTGCCAGCAGTGTGAACTGGAACACAGATACGCAGTATTTT. Residues: CASSVNWNTDTQYF.

This chain uses TRBV20-1 with TRBJ1-6; D call uncertain. CDR1 and CDR2 (germline): DFQATT, SNEGSKA (reference sequence). The CDR3 has 14 residues. Trimming shortened V by 2 bases and J by 0 bases, and 5 bases separated the two germline ends. CDR3 region: CSARSGSYNSPLHF. As DNA, the CDR3 is TGCAGTGCTAGATCTGGCTCCTATAATTCACCCCTCCACTTT.

V is TRBV25-1 and J is TRBJ1-1; 8 bases match TRBD1. The CDR3 extends over 13 amino acids. The V and J ends lost 6 bases and 10 bases, in that order; junction bases with no gene match: 10. Germline CDR1 is MGHDK and CDR2 is SYGVNS. DNA for the CDR3: TGTGCCAGCAGCGCCGGACAGGGCCTAGGAGCTTTCTTT. As protein: CASSAGQGLGAFF. Full variable domain (remainder filled in from reference TRBV25-1 and TRBJ1-1): EADIYQTPRYLVIGTGKKITLECSQTMGHDKMYWYQQDPGMELHLIHYSYGVNSTEKGDLSSESTVSRIRTEHFPLTLESARPSHTSQYLCASSAGQGLGAFFGQGTRLTVV.

The chain carries TRBV30 and TRBJ2-7, with D possibly TRBD1 on 5 matching bases. Germline V lookup: CDR1 GTSNPN, CDR2 SVGIG (reference sequence). The CDR3 is 12 amino acids. The chain's CDR3 is CAWGRGPYEQYF. As DNA, the CDR3 is TGTGCATGGGGTAGGGGCCCCTACGAGCAGTACTTC. The whole variable domain, filled in from reference TRBV30 and TRBJ2-7, reads SQTIHQWPATLVQPVGSPLSLECTVEGTSNPNLYWYRQAAGRGLQLLFYSVGIGQISSEVPQNLSASRPQDRQFILSSKKLLLSDSGFYLCAWGRGPYEQYFGPGTRLTVT.

This clonotype was seen only a few times. The V and J genes are TRBV29-1 and TRBJ1-4; D not certain. This CDR3 is built from 13 residues. The germline CDR1 and CDR2 sequences are SQVTM and ANQGSEA. V was shortened by 4 bases and J by 2 bases, with 8 bases between the two germline ends. The CDR3 loop reads CSVGRATNEKLFF. The CDR3 coding sequence is TGCAGCGTTGGGAGGGCCACTAATGAAAAACTGTTTTTT.

The rearrangement links TRBV20-1 to TRBJ1-1, with a weak D call TRBD1 (6 bases). Germline assignment: CDR1 DFQATT and CDR2 SNEGSKA (reference sequence). Deletions cut 4 bases from V and 10 bases from J, with 19 bases between. The CDR3 is 13 amino acids. CDR3 DNA sequence: TGCAGTGCTATAGAGGGGGGCTCGGTCCGAGCTTTCTTT. This gives the protein CSAIEGGSVRAFF.

V gene TRBV30 combines with J gene TRBJ2-1, with TRBD2 identical over 7 bases. The J segment lost 7 bases and the V segment lost 5 bases, leaving 8 bases of the junction unmatched. The V gene's germline CDR1 is GTSNPN and CDR2 SVGIG (reference sequence). This CDR3 region has 13 residues. The CDR3 loop reads CAWLPAGRNEQFF. The CDR3 nucleotides read TGTGCCTGGCTTCCAGCGGGGAGGAATGAGCAGTTCTTC.

The genes are TRBV7-2 and TRBJ2-7; TRBD1 matches at 7 bases. The J segment lost 4 bases and the V segment lost 5 bases, leaving 8 bases of the junction unmatched. The CDR3 consists of 14 residues. The germline CDR1 and CDR2 sequences are SGHTA and FQGNSA. The CDR3 DNA sequence: TGTGCCAGCAGCGGAACCGGGACAGCTTACGAGCAGTACTTC. Its translation is CASSGTGTAYEQYF.

This chain links TRBV4-1 with TRBJ2-7, with 8 bases lining up with TRBD2. There are 17 residues in the CDR3. With V trimmed by 1 base and J by 6 bases, 14 bases remained unmatched. CDR1 is MGHRA and CDR2 is YSYEKL in the germline V gene. CDR3 in amino acids: CASSQGRRGDWSFEQYF. CDR3 DNA: TGCGCCAGCAGCCAAGGACGGCGGGGGGATTGGTCGTTCGAGCAGTACTTC.